The table lists the clone carrying this T cell receptor (beta chain) with a few counts. One end of the junction fails to match germline, which may point to a read error. In germline, CDR1 is MRHNA, CDR2 SNTAGT. The CDR3 spans 14 residues. Per the original methods: Amplification from reference gene primers served as the basis for estimated nucleated cell counts. This table comes from immunoSEQ multiplex PCR, and its TCRdb copy is limited to in-frame clones, with some not included. For V, J and clone size, that table is used; D and trimming come from the DNA. The repertoire includes roughly 80,000 clones, roughly nine tenths of them detected once, and approximately 9.1% sits in the top ten. The sample belongs to a study of blood T cell repertoires in COVID-19. Study details: Specimens from acute and convalescent COVID-19 originated in the United States, Italy and Spain. In each case, the material was cDNA or gDNA derived from T cells, B-cell-depleted T cells, or PBMCs.

This rearrangement joins TRBV6-4 to TRBJ1-4; 10 bases are shared with TRBD1. Input material: peripheral blood. The sequence came from a human donor in a cohort sampled during active COVID-19. The CDR3 nucleotides are TGTGCCAGCAGTGCGGGACAGGGGAATGAGAAACTGTTTTTT. It is translated as CASSAGQGNEKLFF.